Below are 8 T cell receptor beta chains sequenced from a single sample in a study of graft-versus-host responses after intestinal transplantation. Clones were sequenced by immunoSEQ multiplex PCR, and TCRdb holds only the in-frame ones, with some missing. The table includes 81,000 or so clones, approximately 95% detected once. No antigen is known for these receptors. Sequencing was performed on unstimulated CD8+ T cells sorted from spleen or lymph node cells, taken before transplant. The origin of the receptors is a human donor who was the organ donor for an intestinal transplant.

The J gene is TRBJ1-1, the V gene TRBV6-5, with 7 bases matching TRBD1. Germline CDR1 MNHEY, CDR2 SVGAGI. With V trimmed by 5 bases and J by 5 bases, 5 bases remained unmatched. The CDR3 runs 13 residues. As DNA, the CDR3 is TGTGCCAGCAGTACAGGGGCGACAACTGAAGCTTTCTTT. This translates into CASSTGATTEAFF.

The CDR3 loop is CASSYGQGGWEQYF. The CDR3 DNA follows: TGTGCCAGCAGTTATGGACAGGGGGGCTGGGAGCAGTACTTC. The chain links TRBV27 to TRBJ2-5; TRBD1 agrees at 10 bases. The CDR3 is made up of 14 amino acids. After removal of 4 bases from V and 11 bases from J, the junction contained 10 bases not matched to a gene. The germline CDR1 and CDR2 sequences are MNHEY and SMNVEV (reference sequence).

The V gene is TRBV5-1, the J gene TRBJ2-5; 10 nucleotides agree with TRBD2. The CDR3 runs to 17 residues. The V segment lost 4 bases and the J segment 10 bases; nucleotides outside the gene matches: 19. Germline V CDR1 and CDR2: SGHRS, YFSETQ. The CDR3 here is CASSPQASGRDRVIQYF. The CDR3 DNA reads TGCGCCAGCAGCCCGCAGGCTAGCGGGAGAGATAGGGTAATCCAGTACTTC. Supplemented by reference TRBV5-1 and TRBJ2-5, the full variable domain reads KAGVTQTPRYLIKTRGQQVTLSCSPISGHRSVSWYQQTPGQGLQFLFEYFSETQRNKGNFPGRFSGRQFSNSRSEMNVSTLELGDSALYLCASSPQASGRDRVIQYFGPGTRLLVL.

The CDR3 loop is CASSLEAGGYGYTF. CDR3 nucleotide sequence: TGCGCCAGCAGCTTGGAGGCAGGGGGCTATGGCTACACCTTC. This rearrangement joins TRBV5-1 to TRBJ1-2; TRBD1 matches at 7 bases. The V gene's germline CDR1 is SGHRS and CDR2 YFSETQ. CDR3 length: 14 residues. The V gene end was trimmed by 0 bases and the J gene end by 4 bases; junction bases not matched to a gene: 3.

The chain couples TRBV4-1 to TRBJ1-1, with TRBD1 as a possible D gene (5 bases). V lost 0 bases to trimming and J lost 3 bases, with 11 bases between them. Germline CDR1 and CDR2: MGHRA and YSYEKL. This CDR3 contains 15 residues. Here the CDR3 DNA reads TGCGCCAGCAGCCAAGAACCGGGGGATTACACTGAAGCTTTCTTT. It is translated as CASSQEPGDYTEAFF.

There are a few counts of this clone. Here the CDR3 reads CAPRGRTLNSPLHF. The CDR3 DNA reads TGCGCCCCCAGGGGCAGGACCCTTAATTCACCCCTCCACTTT. V is TRBV10-1 and J is TRBJ1-6; tentatively, D is TRBD1 (6 bases). Per the germline V gene, CDR1 is WNHNN and CDR2 is SYGVQD (reference sequence). Trimming pared 11 bases from V and 6 bases from J, leaving 17 bases between. The CDR3 runs 14 residues.

CDR3: CASTWSGNEQFF. The CDR3 coding sequence is TGTGCCAGCACCTGGTCCGGGAATGAGCAGTTCTTC. The chain joins TRBV28 to TRBJ2-1; D ambiguous. The CDR3 contains 12 residues. Germline-derived CDR1 and CDR2 are MDHEN and SYDVKM. Trimming removed 7 bases at V and 7 bases at J, with 11 bases between.

The V and J genes are TRBV7-9 and TRBJ2-5; tentatively, D is TRBD1 (5 bases). The CDR3 consists of 12 residues. V gave up 3 bases and J gave up 4 bases, with 6 bases separating them. The germline V gene has CDR1 SEHNR and CDR2 FQNEAQ (reference sequence). CDR3 loop: CASSFRGETQYF. In DNA, the CDR3 is TGTGCCAGCAGCTTTAGGGGAGAGACCCAGTACTTC.